This section outlines one T cell receptor (beta chain) sequence together with its context. Its target is not known. This specimen comes from a study of cytomegalovirus exposure and HLA in healthy donors. From germline, CDR1 is LNHNV and CDR2 YYDKDF (reference sequence). The V end lost 3 bases, the J end lost 7 bases, and 13 bases lay between the germline ends. The CDR3 length is 14 residues. Study results and caveats: The later analysis indicated that the majority of CMV-associated TCR beta chains appeared HLA-restricted. Indistinguishable V segments, including TRBV6-2 and TRBV6-3, were excluded. Upon later analysis, HLA-associated TCR beta chains proved more clonally expanded than other, equally common chains.

The PCR ran on 60 Vbeta and 13 Jbeta primers. Libraries were prepared by immunoSEQ multiplex PCR; TCRdb keeps only in-frame clonotypes and omits some of them. The repertoire holds roughly 150,000 clones, roughly 71% seen once, with approximately 3.1% in the top ten. The sequence came from a woman aged 50 to 65 in good health and CMV-seropositive. The chain uses TRBV15 and TRBJ1-5, with D maybe TRBD1 (6 bases). Sequenced sample: PBMCs. The CDR3 DNA is TGTGCCACCAGCAGGGCCGGACAGCCACAGCCCCAGCATTTT. It is translated as CATSRAGQPQPQHF.